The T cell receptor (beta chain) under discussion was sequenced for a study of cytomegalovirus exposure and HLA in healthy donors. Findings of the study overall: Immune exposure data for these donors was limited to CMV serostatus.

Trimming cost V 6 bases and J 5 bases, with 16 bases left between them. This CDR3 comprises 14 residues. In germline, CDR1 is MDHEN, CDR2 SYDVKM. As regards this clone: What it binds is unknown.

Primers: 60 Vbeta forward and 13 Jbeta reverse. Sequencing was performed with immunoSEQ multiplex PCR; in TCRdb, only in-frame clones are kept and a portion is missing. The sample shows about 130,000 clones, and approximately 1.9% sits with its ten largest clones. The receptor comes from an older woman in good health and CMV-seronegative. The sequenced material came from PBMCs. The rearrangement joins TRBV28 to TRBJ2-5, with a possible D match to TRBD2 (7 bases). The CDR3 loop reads CASSRGAGLETQYF. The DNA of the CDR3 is TGTGCCAGCAGCCGGGGGGCCGGCCTGGAGACCCAGTACTTC.